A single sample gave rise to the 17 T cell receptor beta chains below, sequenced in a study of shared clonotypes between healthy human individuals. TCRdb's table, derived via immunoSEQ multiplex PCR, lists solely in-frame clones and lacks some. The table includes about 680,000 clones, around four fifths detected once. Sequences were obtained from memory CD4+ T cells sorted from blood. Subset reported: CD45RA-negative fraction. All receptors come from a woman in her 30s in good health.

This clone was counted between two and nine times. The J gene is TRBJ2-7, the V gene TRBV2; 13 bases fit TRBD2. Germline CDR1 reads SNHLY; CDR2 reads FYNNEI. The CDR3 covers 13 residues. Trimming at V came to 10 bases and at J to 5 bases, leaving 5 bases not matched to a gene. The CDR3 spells CATAGLAGDEQYF. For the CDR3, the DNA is TGTGCCACGGCAGGACTAGCGGGAGACGAGCAGTACTTC. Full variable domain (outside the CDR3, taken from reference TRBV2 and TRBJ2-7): EPEVTQTPSHQVTQMGQEVILRCVPISNHLYFYWYRQILGQKVEFLVSFYNNEISEKSEIFDDQFSVERPDGSNFTLKIRSTKLEDSAMYFCATAGLAGDEQYFGPGTRLTVT.

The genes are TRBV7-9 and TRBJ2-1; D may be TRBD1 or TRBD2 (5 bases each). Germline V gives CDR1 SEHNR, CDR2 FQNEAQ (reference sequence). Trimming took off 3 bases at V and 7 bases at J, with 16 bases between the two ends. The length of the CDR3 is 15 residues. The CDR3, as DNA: TGTGCCAGCAGCTTCGGGGACCGGCTACCAAATGAGCAGTTCTTC. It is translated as CASSFGDRLPNEQFF.

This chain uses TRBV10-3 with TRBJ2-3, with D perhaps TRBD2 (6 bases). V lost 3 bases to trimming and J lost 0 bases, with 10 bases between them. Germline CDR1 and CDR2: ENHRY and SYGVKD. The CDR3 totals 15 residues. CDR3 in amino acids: CAISDGTYSTDTQYF. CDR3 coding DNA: TGTGCCATCAGTGACGGGACTTATAGCACAGATACGCAGTATTTT.

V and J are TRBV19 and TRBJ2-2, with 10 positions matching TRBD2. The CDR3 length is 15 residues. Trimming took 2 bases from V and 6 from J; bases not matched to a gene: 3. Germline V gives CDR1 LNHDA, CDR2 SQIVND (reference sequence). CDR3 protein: CASSILAGGPGELFF. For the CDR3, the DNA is TGTGCCAGTAGTATATTAGCGGGAGGACCCGGGGAGCTGTTTTTT.

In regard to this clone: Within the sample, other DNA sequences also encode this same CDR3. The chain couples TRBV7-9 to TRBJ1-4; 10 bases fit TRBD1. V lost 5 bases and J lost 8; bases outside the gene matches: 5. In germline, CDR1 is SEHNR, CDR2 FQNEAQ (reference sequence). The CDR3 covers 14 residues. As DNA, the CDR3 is TGTGCCAGCAGCCTGGGACAGGGGAACGAAAAACTGTTTTTT. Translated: CASSLGQGNEKLFF.

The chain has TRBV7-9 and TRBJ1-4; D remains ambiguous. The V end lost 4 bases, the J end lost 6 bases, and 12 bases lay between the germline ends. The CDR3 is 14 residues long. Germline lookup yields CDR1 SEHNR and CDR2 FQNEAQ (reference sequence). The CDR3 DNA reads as TGTGCCAGCAGCTCGTGGGGATTAGATGAAAAACTGTTTTTT. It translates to CASSSWGLDEKLFF. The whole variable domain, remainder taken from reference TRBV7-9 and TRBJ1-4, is DTGVSQNPRHKITKRGQNVTFRCDPISEHNRLYWYRQTLGQGPEFLTYFQNEAQLEKSRLLSDRFSAERPKGSFSTLEIQRTEQGDSAMYLCASSSWGLDEKLFFGSGTQLSVL.

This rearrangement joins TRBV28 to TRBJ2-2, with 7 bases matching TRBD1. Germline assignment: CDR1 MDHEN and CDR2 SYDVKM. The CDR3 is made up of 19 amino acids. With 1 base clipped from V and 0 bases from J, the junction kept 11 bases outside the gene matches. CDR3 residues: CASSLYPLRGHSNTGELFF. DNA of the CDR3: TGTGCCAGCAGTTTATACCCCCTGAGGGGGCACTCGAACACCGGGGAGCTGTTTTTT.

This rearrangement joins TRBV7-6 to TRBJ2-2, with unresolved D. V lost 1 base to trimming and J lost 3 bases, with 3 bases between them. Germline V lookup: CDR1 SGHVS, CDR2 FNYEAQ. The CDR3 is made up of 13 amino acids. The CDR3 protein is CASSLGYTGELFF. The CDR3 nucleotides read TGTGCCAGCAGCTTAGGTTACACCGGGGAGCTGTTTTTT. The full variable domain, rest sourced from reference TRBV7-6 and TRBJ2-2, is GAGVSQSPRYKVTKRGQDVALRCDPISGHVSLYWYRQALGQGPEFLTYFNYEAQQDKSGLPNDRFSAERPEGSISTLTIQRTEQRDSAMYRCASSLGYTGELFFGEGSRLTVL.

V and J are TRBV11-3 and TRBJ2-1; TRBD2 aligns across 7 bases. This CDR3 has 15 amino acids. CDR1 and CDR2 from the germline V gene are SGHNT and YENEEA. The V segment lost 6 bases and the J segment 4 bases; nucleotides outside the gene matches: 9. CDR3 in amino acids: CASSYSGPDYNEQFF. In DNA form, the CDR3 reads TGTGCCAGCAGTTATAGCGGGCCCGATTACAATGAGCAGTTCTTC. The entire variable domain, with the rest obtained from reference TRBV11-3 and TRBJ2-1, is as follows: EAGVVQSPRYKIIEKKQPVAFWCNPISGHNTLYWYLQNLGQGPELLIRYENEEAVDDSQLPKDRFSAERLKGVDSTLKIQPAELGDSAVYLCASSYSGPDYNEQFFGPGTRLTVL.

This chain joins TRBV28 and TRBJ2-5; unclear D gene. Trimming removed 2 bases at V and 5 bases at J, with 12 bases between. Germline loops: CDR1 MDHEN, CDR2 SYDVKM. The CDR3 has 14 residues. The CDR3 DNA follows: TGTGCCAGCAGTTTAGGAGTAGTCGTGGAGACCCAGTACTTC. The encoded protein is CASSLGVVVETQYF.

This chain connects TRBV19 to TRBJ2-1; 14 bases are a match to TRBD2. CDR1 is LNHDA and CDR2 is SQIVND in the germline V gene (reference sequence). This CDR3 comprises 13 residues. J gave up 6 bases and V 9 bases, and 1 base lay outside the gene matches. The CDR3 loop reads CASGLAGGNEQFF. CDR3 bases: TGTGCCAGCGGACTAGCGGGAGGCAATGAGCAGTTCTTC. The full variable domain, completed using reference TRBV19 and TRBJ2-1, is DGGITQSPKYLFRKEGQNVTLSCEQNLNHDAMYWYRQDPGQGLRLIYYSQIVNDFQKGDIAEGYSVSREKKESFPLTVTSAQKNPTAFYLCASGLAGGNEQFFGPGTRLTVL.

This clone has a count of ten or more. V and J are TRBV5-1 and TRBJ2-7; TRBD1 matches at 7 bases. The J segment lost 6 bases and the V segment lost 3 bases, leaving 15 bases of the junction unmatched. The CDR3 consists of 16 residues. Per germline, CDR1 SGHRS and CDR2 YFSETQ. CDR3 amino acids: CASSWTGLSGGGEQYF. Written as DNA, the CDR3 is TGCGCCAGCAGCTGGACGGGTTTATCAGGGGGTGGCGAGCAGTACTTC.

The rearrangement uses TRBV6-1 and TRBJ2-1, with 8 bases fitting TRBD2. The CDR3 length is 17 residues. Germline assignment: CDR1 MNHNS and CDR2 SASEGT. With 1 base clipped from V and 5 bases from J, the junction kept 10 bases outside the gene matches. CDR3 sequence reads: CASSEELAGYPDNEQFF. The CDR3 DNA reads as TGTGCCAGCAGTGAAGAGTTAGCGGGGTATCCTGACAATGAGCAGTTCTTC.

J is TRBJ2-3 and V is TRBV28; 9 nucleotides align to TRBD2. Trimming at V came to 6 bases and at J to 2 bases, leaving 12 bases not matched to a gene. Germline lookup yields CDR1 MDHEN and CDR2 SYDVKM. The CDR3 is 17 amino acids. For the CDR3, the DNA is TGTGCCAGCAGCTCCCACGCGGGAGGGCCGTTCACAGATACGCAGTATTTT. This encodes CASSSHAGGPFTDTQYF.

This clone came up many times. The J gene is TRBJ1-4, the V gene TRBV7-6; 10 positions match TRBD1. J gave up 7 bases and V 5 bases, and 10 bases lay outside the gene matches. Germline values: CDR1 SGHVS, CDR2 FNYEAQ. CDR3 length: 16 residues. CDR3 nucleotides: TGTGCCAGCAGCCAAACCTCCGACAGGGGGCTTGAAAAACTGTTTTTT. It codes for CASSQTSDRGLEKLFF.

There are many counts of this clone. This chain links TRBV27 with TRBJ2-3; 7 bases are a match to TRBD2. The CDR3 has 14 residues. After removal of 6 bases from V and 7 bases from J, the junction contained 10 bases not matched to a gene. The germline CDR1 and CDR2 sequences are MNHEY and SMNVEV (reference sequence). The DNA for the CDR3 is TGTGCCAGCAGGATCGGGGGGAGTTCCCATACGCAGTATTTT. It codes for CASRIGGSSHTQYF.

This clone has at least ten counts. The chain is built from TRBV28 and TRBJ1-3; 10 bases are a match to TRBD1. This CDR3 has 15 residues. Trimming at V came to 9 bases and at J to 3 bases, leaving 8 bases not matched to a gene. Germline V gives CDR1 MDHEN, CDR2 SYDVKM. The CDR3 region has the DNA TGTGCCAGTAACCGACAGGGGGCAAATGGAAACACCATATATTTT. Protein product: CASNRQGANGNTIYF.